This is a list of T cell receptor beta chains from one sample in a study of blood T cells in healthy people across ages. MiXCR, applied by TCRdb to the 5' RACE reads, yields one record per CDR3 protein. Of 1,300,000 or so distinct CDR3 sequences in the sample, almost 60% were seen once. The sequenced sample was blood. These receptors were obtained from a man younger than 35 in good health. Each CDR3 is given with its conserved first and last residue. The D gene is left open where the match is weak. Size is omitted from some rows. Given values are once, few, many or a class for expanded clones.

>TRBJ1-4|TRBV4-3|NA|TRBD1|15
TGCGCCAGCAGCCCGGGGACAGGTTTTAATGAAAAACTGTTTTTT
CASSPGTGFNEKLFF
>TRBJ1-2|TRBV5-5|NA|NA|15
TGTGCCAGCACCCGAACAGGCTCCCCTAACTATGGCTACACCTTC
CASTRTGSPNYGYTF
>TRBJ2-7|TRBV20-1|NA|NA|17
TGCAGTGCTACGGCTATTTTGGGGGGACCCCAGGGGTACGAGCAGTACTTC
CSATAILGGPQGYEQYF
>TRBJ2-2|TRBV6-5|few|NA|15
TGTGCCAGCAGTTACTGGACGGAAAACACCGGGGAGCTGTTTTTT
CASSYWTENTGELFF
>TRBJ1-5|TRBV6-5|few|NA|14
TGTGCCAGCCACAGGGTTGGTAGCAATCAGCCCCAGCATTTT
CASHRVGSNQPQHF
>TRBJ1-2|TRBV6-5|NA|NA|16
TGTGCCAGCAGTCCCCAATGGACAGAACAGAACTATGGCTACACCTTC
CASSPQWTEQNYGYTF
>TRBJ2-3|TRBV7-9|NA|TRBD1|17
TGTGCCAGCAGCTTAGGAAGCCTAGGGCAGGGGGCAGGTACGCAGTATTTT
CASSLGSLGQGAGTQYF
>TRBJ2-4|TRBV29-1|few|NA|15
TGCAGCGTTGAAGTTAGAGCTCTAGCCAAAAACATTCAGTACTTC
CSVEVRALAKNIQYF
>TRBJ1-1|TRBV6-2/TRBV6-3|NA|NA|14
TGTGCCAGCAGTTACCTGGGAGAGAGCACTGAAGCTTTCTTT
CASSYLGESTEAFF
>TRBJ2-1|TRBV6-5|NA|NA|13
TGTGCCAGCAGTGAAGTGGGGGCCTATGAGCAGTTCTTC
CASSEVGAYEQFF
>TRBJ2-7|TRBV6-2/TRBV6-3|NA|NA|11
TGTGCCAGCGAGACTAACTACGAGCAGTACTTC
CASETNYEQYF
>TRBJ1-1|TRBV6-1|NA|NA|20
TGTGCCAGCAGTGCACCTGGTGAGGGGTTCCCTAACTATTTGAACACCGAAGCTTTCTTT
CASSAPGEGFPNYLNTEAFF
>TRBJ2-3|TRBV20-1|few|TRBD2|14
TGCAGTGCAACAAGCGGGGGGGCTCTGAATACGCAGTATTTT
CSATSGGALNTQYF
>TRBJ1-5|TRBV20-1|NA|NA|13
TGCAGTGCTAGGACAAATGGCAATCAGCCCCAGCATTTT
CSARTNGNQPQHF
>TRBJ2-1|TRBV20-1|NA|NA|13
TGCAGTGCCCTAAGACCTATCTACAATGAGCAGTTCTTC
CSALRPIYNEQFF
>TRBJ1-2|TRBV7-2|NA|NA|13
TGTGCCAGCAGCAGGGCGGGGGGACATGGCTACACCTTC
CASSRAGGHGYTF
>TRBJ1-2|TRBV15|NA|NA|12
TGTGCCACCAGAGGGGGGGATGGCGGCTACACCTTC
CATRGGDGGYTF
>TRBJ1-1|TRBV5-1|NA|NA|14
TGCGCCAGCAGACGTCCGGGACCGAACACTGAAGCTTTCTTT
CASRRPGPNTEAFF
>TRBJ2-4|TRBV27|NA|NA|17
TGTGCCAGCAGTTCACCAGGGGGGAGGCTAGCCAAAAACATTCAGTACTTC
CASSSPGGRLAKNIQYF
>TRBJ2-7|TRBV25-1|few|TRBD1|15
TGTGCCAGCAGTGATCCCGGGACAGGGTACTACGAGCAGTACTTC
CASSDPGTGYYEQYF
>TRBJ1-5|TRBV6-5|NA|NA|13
TGTGCCAGGAAAGGGACAAGTGCTCAGCCCCAGCATTTT
CARKGTSAQPQHF
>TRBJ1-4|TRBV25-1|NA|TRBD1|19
TGTGCCAGCAGTGGTAGTCCCGGAGTAGGGACAGGGCTACGAGGGGAACTGTTTTTT
CASSGSPGVGTGLRGELFF
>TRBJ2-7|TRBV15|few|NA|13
TGTGCCACCAGCAGAAGACAGCCCTACGAGCAGTACTTC
CATSRRQPYEQYF
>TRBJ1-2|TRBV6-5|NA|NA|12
TGTGCCAGCAGCAAAAGGGGGTCTGGCTACACCTTC
CASSKRGSGYTF
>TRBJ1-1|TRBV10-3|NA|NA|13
TGTGCCATCAGTGATCAGGTCAACACTGAAGCTTTCTTT
CAISDQVNTEAFF
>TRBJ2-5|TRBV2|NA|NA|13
TGTGCCAGCAGAAATAGCGGACAAGAGACCCAGTACTTC
CASRNSGQETQYF
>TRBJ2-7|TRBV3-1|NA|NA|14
TGTGCCAGCAGCCAAGTCTCCACCTCCTACGAGCAGTACTTC
CASSQVSTSYEQYF
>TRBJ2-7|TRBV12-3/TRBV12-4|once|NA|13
TGTGCCAGCAACCGGCGTATGGAGGGCGAGCAGTACTTC
CASNRRMEGEQYF
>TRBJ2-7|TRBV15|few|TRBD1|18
TGTGCCACCAGCAGAGACCGGGACAGAACAAAATATACCTACGAGCAGTACTTC
CATSRDRDRTKYTYEQYF